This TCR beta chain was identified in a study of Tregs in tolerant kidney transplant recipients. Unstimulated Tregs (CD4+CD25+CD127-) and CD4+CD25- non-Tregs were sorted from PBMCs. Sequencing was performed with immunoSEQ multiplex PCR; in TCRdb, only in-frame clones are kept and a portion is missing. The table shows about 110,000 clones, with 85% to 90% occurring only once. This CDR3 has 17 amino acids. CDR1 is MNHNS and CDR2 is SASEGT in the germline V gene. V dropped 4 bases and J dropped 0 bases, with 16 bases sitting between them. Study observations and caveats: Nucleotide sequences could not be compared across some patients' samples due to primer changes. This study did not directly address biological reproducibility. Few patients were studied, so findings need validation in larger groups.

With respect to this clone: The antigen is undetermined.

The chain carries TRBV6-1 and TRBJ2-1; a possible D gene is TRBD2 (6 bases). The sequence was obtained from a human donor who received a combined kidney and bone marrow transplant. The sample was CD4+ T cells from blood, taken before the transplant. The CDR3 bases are TGTGCCAGCAGTGCCCCAGCGGGCCTAAGCTCCTACAATGAGCAGTTCTTC. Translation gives CASSAPAGLSSYNEQFF.